A selection of T cell receptor beta chains follows, all from one sample in a study of T cells in localized non-small cell lung cancer. Here immunoSEQ multiplex PCR was the method, and the copy in TCRdb shows in-frame clones only, minus some. The top ten hold more than 7% of the sample, which has about 36,000 clones, roughly 85% seen once. The sequencing used peripheral blood, collected before any cancer treatment. All receptors derive from a woman aged 35 to 70 with stage I lung adenocarcinoma. The CDR3 runs from the conserved cysteine through the conserved F or W. The D gene is left open where the match is weak. Size tells how often a clone was seen (once, few, many) or the class of an expanded clone, and some rows leave it out.

V gene	J gene	D gene	clone size	CDR3 DNA	CDR3 protein
TRBV7-2	TRBJ1-1	.	.	TGTGCCAGCAGCCGACCCCGACGGGGAGACACTGAAGCTTTCTTT	CASSRPRRGDTEAFF
TRBV28	TRBJ2-7	.	.	TGTGCCAGCAGCCCTGGGGACGAGCAGTACTTC	CASSPGDEQYF
TRBV4-2	TRBJ1-1	.	.	TGTGCCAGCAGCCACTCAGGGAGAACTGAAGCTTTCTTT	CASSHSGRTEAFF
TRBV18	TRBJ1-1	.	.	TGTGCCAGCTCCCCCCGGTCCGGGATTGACACTGAAGCTTTCTTT	CASSPRSGIDTEAFF
TRBV28	TRBJ2-2	.	.	TGTGCCAGCAGTTTTAGACGGGCGAACACCGGGGAGCTGTTTTTT	CASSFRRANTGELFF
TRBV11-1	TRBJ1-1	.	.	TGTGCCAGCTCCTACAATTTGAACACTGAAGCTTTCTTT	CASSYNLNTEAFF
TRBV6-1	TRBJ2-3	TRBD2	.	TGTGCCAGCAGTGAAAGGGGGCTAGCGGGGGGCTACACAGATACGCAGTATTTT	CASSERGLAGGYTDTQYF
TRBV29-1	TRBJ1-2	.	.	TGCAGCGTTGAGGTAACAGGGAGATACACGGGCTACACCTTC	CSVEVTGRYTGYTF
TRBV18	TRBJ1-2	.	.	TGTGCCAGCTCACCTCAGGCAGGGGCGTCGAGTAGCTATGGCTACACCTTC	CASSPQAGASSSYGYTF
TRBV11-2	TRBJ1-2	TRBD1	once	TGTGCCAGCAGCTTGTCTTTCGCGGCTCGGACAGGATCTAACTATGGCTACACCTTC	CASSLSFAARTGSNYGYTF
TRBV28	TRBJ1-2	TRBD1	.	TGTGCCAGCAGTTTAGGGACAGGGAGATATGGCTACACCTTC	CASSLGTGRYGYTF
TRBV2	TRBJ2-1	.	.	TGTGCCAGCAGAGGGACCAGACCTACCTACAATGAGCAGTTCTTC	CASRGTRPTYNEQFF
TRBV7-8	TRBJ2-1	TRBD2	.	TGTGCCAGCAGCCGATCGACTAGCGGGGGGGCCGGTGAGCAGTTCTTC	CASSRSTSGGAGEQFF
TRBV30	TRBJ2-2	.	.	TGTGCAGGGTCCCCCCCCTACGGTCCCACCGGGGAGCTGTTTTTT	CAGSPPYGPTGELFF
TRBV11-3	TRBJ2-7	TRBD2	.	TGTGCCAGCAGCTCCAGACTAGCGTGGGACGAGCAGTACTTC	CASSSRLAWDEQYF
TRBV7-9	TRBJ1-3	.	.	TGTGCCAGCAGCGCAGGACAGCCGAGCTCTGGAAACACCATATATTTT	CASSAGQPSSGNTIYF
TRBV5-1	TRBJ1-4	TRBD1	.	TGCGCCAGCAGCCCCGGGACAGGAAGTAATGAAAAACTGTTTTTT	CASSPGTGSNEKLFF
TRBV19	TRBJ2-6	.	.	TGTGCCAGTTCCAGGGGGGTCCTCGGTGGGGCCAACGTCCTGACTTTC	CASSRGVLGGANVLTF
TRBV28	TRBJ2-1	TRBD1	.	TGTGCCAGCAGTTTATTGAACCCCGGGACAGGGGTACTCAATGAGCAGTTCTTC	CASSLLNPGTGVLNEQFF
TRBV5-1	TRBJ2-5	.	.	TGCGCCAGCAGCTTGGTGGTGGGGCAGCTAGAGACCCAGTACTTC	CASSLVVGQLETQYF
TRBV7-8	TRBJ2-3	TRBD2	.	TGTGCCAGCAGCTTATTAACTAGCGGGGGGTATAACACAGATACGCAGTATTTT	CASSLLTSGGYNTDTQYF
TRBV5-1	TRBJ1-2	.	.	TGCGCCAGCAGCTTGGAGCTAGGCAGGGATGGCTACACCTTC	CASSLELGRDGYTF
TRBV7-2	TRBJ1-6	.	once	TGTGCCAGCAGCTTTGGTTCCGGGGGCGGTTCACCCCTCCACTTT	CASSFGSGGGSPLHF
TRBV5-1	TRBJ2-7	TRBD2	.	TGCGCCAGCAGCCCCTCTAGCGGGGGGGCCTCCTACGAGCAGTACTTC	CASSPSSGGASYEQYF
TRBV9	TRBJ2-7	.	.	TGTGCCAGCAGCGTTAGGGAAGGGGCCCACTACGAGCAGTACTTC	CASSVREGAHYEQYF
TRBV9	TRBJ2-1	.	.	TGTGCCAGCAGCTACGGGGGTTGGAATGAGCAGTTCTTC	CASSYGGWNEQFF
TRBV7-2	TRBJ2-1	.	.	TGTGCCAGCAGTTTTACAGGGACAAATGAGCAGTTCTTC	CASSFTGTNEQFF
TRBV6-1	TRBJ2-7	.	few	TGTGCCAGCCGGGAAGCCCCCAACTCCTACGAGCAGTACTTC	CASREAPNSYEQYF
TRBV10-1	TRBJ2-3	.	.	TGCGCCAGCAGTCGAGGGGCGACGATAGATACGCAGTATTTT	CASSRGATIDTQYF
TRBV28	TRBJ1-2	.	.	TGTGCCAGCAGTTTCAGGGGCTATGGCTACACCTTC	CASSFRGYGYTF
TRBV5-1	TRBJ2-3	.	.	TGCGCCAGCAGAACAACAGAGGCAGATACGCAGTATTTT	CASRTTEADTQYF
TRBV6-1	TRBJ1-1	.	few	TGTGCCAGCAGGATAATACAGTTGAACACTGAAGCTTTCTTT	CASRIIQLNTEAFF
TRBV5-8	TRBJ2-3	TRBD1	.	TGTGCCAGCAGCGGGGGGACAGGGTATTTCACAGATACGCAGTATTTT	CASSGGTGYFTDTQYF
TRBV10-3	TRBJ2-5	.	.	TGTGCCATCAGTGAGCAGCTAGCCACACAAGAGACCCAGTACTTC	CAISEQLATQETQYF
TRBV5-1	TRBJ1-6	TRBD1	.	TGCGCCAGCAGCTTCGGGGACCGGGACAGGGGTTATAATTCACCCCTCCACTTT	CASSFGDRDRGYNSPLHF
TRBV4-1	TRBJ2-7	.	.	TGCGCCAGCAGCCGGGGTCTCGAGCAGTACTTC	CASSRGLEQYF
TRBV28	TRBJ2-7	.	.	TGTGCCAGCAGTTTATGGGACGAGCAGTACTTC	CASSLWDEQYF
TRBV30	TRBJ2-6	.	.	TGTGCCTGGAGTGTAAGGTCGAGCGGCGTATATATCTCTGGGGCCAACGTCCTGACTTTC	CAWSVRSSGVYISGANVLTF